The table lists the clone carrying this T cell receptor beta chain with many counts. What it binds is not known. Tagging with unique molecular identifiers was applied to individual cDNA molecules. TCRdb re-called the 5' RACE reads through MiXCR, storing one row per CDR3 protein. The sample gives tens of thousands of distinct CDR3 sequences, less than 14% of which show up once; over 1.5% is in the top ten. These data belong to a study of early T cells in non-severe SARS-CoV-2 infection. On the study more broadly: Sequencing of bulk RNA from unsorted whole blood was done, without chain pairing.

The CDR3 covers 14 residues. V was cut by 6 bases and J by 2 bases, with 11 bases left in between. Germline-derived CDR1 and CDR2 are SNHLY and FYNNEI. Study conclusions and caveats: VDJdb matching favored anti-spike CD8 responses, missing private and CD4 specificities.

The sequence came from an adult who was a healthcare worker with PCR-confirmed SARS-CoV-2 infection or an uninfected control (not recorded which). Sequences were obtained from whole blood. The chain links TRBV2 to TRBJ2-1, with a weak D call TRBD1 (6 bases). The chain's CDR3 is CASRQGSPYNEQFF. The DNA for the CDR3 is TGTGCCAGCAGACAGGGATCCCCCTACAATGAGCAGTTCTTC.